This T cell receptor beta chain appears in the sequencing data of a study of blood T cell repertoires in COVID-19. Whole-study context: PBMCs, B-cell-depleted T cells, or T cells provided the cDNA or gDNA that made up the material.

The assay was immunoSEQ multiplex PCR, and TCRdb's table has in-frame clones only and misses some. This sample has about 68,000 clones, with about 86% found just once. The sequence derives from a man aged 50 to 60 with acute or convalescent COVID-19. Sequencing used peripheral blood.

CDR3 in DNA: TGTGCCAGCAGTTTTATGACAGGGTCCTACCAAGAGACCCAGTACTTC. Translated: CASSFMTGSYQETQYF. V is TRBV27 and J is TRBJ2-5, with TRBD1 identical over 7 bases. The V segment lost 3 bases and the J segment 0 bases; nucleotides outside the gene matches: 7. Germline V gives CDR1 MNHEY, CDR2 SMNVEV (reference sequence). CDR3 length equals 16 residues.